Listed below are T cell receptor beta chains from one sample, sequenced in a study of blood T cell repertoires in COVID-19. TCRdb's table, derived via immunoSEQ multiplex PCR, lists solely in-frame clones and lacks some. Altogether fewer than 350,000 clones are present, roughly 90% being singletons, with the ten largest covering around 12%. The sample was peripheral blood. These receptors came from a woman in her 70s with COVID-19, enrolled during active disease. Both conserved end residues are part of each CDR3. A D gene is named only where the DNA matches it firmly. Clone size, where shown, is once, few, many, or a class for clones that have expanded.

v_call	d_call	clone_size	j_call	cdr3_nt	cdr3_aa
TRBV10-1	NA	NA	TRBJ1-1	TGCGCCAGCAGTGAGTCCCCGGACACTGAAGCTTTCTTT	CASSESPDTEAFF
TRBV5-4	TRBD2	NA	TRBJ2-7	TGTGCCAGCAGCTTGGAAGCGGGGGGCTCCTACGAGCAGTACTTC	CASSLEAGGSYEQYF
TRBV9	NA	once	TRBJ2-3	TGTGCCAGCAGCGTATATGGGGGGGCCACAGATACGCAGTATTTT	CASSVYGGATDTQYF
TRBV5-1	NA	NA	TRBJ2-3	TGCGCCAGCAGCCCGGGGGGCGGGACAGATACGCAGTATTTT	CASSPGGGTDTQYF
TRBV4-3	TRBD2	NA	TRBJ2-5	TGCGCCAGCAGCCCTACGGTCGGGGGGGCGGGAGAGACCCAGTACTTC	CASSPTVGGAGETQYF
TRBV7-2	NA	NA	TRBJ1-2	TGTGCCAGCAGCCGGACTGTAGGTGGCTACACCTTC	CASSRTVGGYTF
TRBV6-5	NA	NA	TRBJ2-3	TGTGCCAGCAGCTCCGACAGCCTAACAGATACGCAGTATTTT	CASSSDSLTDTQYF
TRBV7-2	TRBD1	NA	TRBJ2-7	TGTGCCAGCAGCTCCTGGACAGGGAACGAGCAGTACTTC	CASSSWTGNEQYF
TRBV24-1	NA	NA	TRBJ2-1	TGTGCCACCAGTGGGGGCCGCGGTTACAATGAGCAGTTCTTC	CATSGGRGYNEQFF
TRBV5-1	TRBD1	NA	TRBJ2-7	TGCGCCAGCAGCTCCGGGACAGGAGACTACGAGCAGTACTTC	CASSSGTGDYEQYF
TRBV6-5	NA	NA	TRBJ2-7	TGTGCCAGCAAGGTTCCGGGTCACTCCTACGAGCAGTACTTC	CASKVPGHSYEQYF
TRBV5-1	NA	few	TRBJ1-1	TGCGCCAGCAGCCCAAGGACAGATGGCACTGAAGCTTTCTTT	CASSPRTDGTEAFF
TRBV4-3	NA	NA	TRBJ1-4	TGCGCCAGCAGCCAAGAGGCAGGGAGGGGGGGTAATGAAAAACTGTTTTTT	CASSQEAGRGGNEKLFF
TRBV2	NA	NA	TRBJ2-5	TGTGCCAGCAGTGATAGGACTCAAGAGACCCAGTACTTC	CASSDRTQETQYF
TRBV6-1	NA	NA	TRBJ1-5	TGTGCCAGCAGTGAGGGGGGGGGAGGGCCCCAGCATTTT	CASSEGGGGPQHF
TRBV5-1	NA	NA	TRBJ1-3	TGCGCCAGCAGCTCGGGACACTCTGGAAACACCATATATTTT	CASSSGHSGNTIYF
TRBV28	NA	NA	TRBJ1-6	TGTGCCAGCAGTTTAAGGTCCACTAGCTCCTATAATTCACCCCTCCACTTT	CASSLRSTSSYNSPLHF
TRBV29-1	TRBD1	NA	TRBJ1-2	TGCAGCGTTGTTTCGGGACAGGGGGCGACGGGCTACACCTTC	CSVVSGQGATGYTF
TRBV5-8	NA	NA	TRBJ1-4	TGTGCCAGCAGCTTGCAACAGGCTGGTGTTCGGGAAAAACTGTTTTTT	CASSLQQAGVREKLFF
TRBV27	TRBD2	NA	TRBJ2-1	TGTGCCAGCAGCAGCAGCGGGGGCCTCCACAATGAGCAGTTCTTC	CASSSSGGLHNEQFF
TRBV29-1	TRBD1	NA	TRBJ1-3	TGCAGCGGGACAGGAGACGCTGGAAACACCATATATTTT	CSGTGDAGNTIYF
TRBV7-2	TRBD1	once	TRBJ1-2	TGTGCCAGCAGCTCGCAGGGGGCCCCCTACTATGGCTACACCTTC	CASSSQGAPYYGYTF
TRBV28	NA	NA	TRBJ2-7	TGTGCCAGCCTTGGCGGTGGGGGCCGGCGGCCCTACGAGCAGTACTTC	CASLGGGGRRPYEQYF
TRBV20-1	NA	NA	TRBJ1-1	TGCAGTGCTAGTCGTGGAGGGGAGCTCGAAGCTTTCTTT	CSASRGGELEAFF
TRBV28	TRBD1	NA	TRBJ1-2	TGTGCCAGCCGGACAGGGGGATACTATGGCTACACCTTC	CASRTGGYYGYTF
TRBV6-2/TRBV6-3	TRBD2	NA	TRBJ2-5	TGTGCCAGCAGTTACTCGACTAGCGGGAGGGGGACCCAGTACTTC	CASSYSTSGRGTQYF
TRBV27	TRBD2	NA	TRBJ2-3	TGTGCCAGCAGTCGGCTAGCGGGGGAAGATACGCAGTATTTT	CASSRLAGEDTQYF
TRBV2	NA	few	TRBJ1-4	TGTGCCAGCTCCCTTTATACAGGGCCCCAACTGTTTTTT	CASSLYTGPQLFF
TRBV30	NA	NA	TRBJ2-2	TGTGCCTGGAGTGTACTTGTCACCGGGGAGCTGTTTTTT	CAWSVLVTGELFF
TRBV30	TRBD2	NA	TRBJ2-7	TGTGCCTGGAGGGGGACTACCCGCGTGCCCTACGAGCAGTACTTC	CAWRGTTRVPYEQYF
TRBV11-3	NA	once	TRBJ1-3	TGTGCCAGCAGCCGGACACCTGGAAACACCATATATTTT	CASSRTPGNTIYF
TRBV4-1	TRBD1	NA	TRBJ1-2	TGCGCCAGCAGCCAAGATCCAGGGGGCAACTATGGCTACACCTTC	CASSQDPGGNYGYTF
TRBV5-5	NA	NA	TRBJ2-2	TGTGCCAGCAGGTGGACAGCCACCGGGGAGCTGTTTTTT	CASRWTATGELFF
TRBV10-1	TRBD1	NA	TRBJ1-1	TGCGCCAGCAGTGACGGACAGGGGCCATCTGAAGCTTTCTTT	CASSDGQGPSEAFF
TRBV6-5	NA	NA	TRBJ1-5	TGTGCCAGCCGAATGGGCGATCAGCCCCAGCATTTT	CASRMGDQPQHF
TRBV2	NA	NA	TRBJ1-1	TGTGCCAGCAAAATATCCAGTAACACTGAAGCTTTCTTT	CASKISSNTEAFF
TRBV27	NA	NA	TRBJ1-1	TGTGCCAGCAGTACAGGGAACACTGAAGCTTTCTTT	CASSTGNTEAFF
TRBV27	TRBD1	NA	TRBJ1-2	TGTGCCAGCAGACCGGGACAGGGGTATGGCTACACCTTC	CASRPGQGYGYTF
TRBV18	TRBD1	NA	TRBJ2-7	TGTGCCAGCTCGCCGGGACAGGGAGCTGCCTACGAGCAGTACTTC	CASSPGQGAAYEQYF
TRBV7-2	TRBD2	once	TRBJ2-3	TGTGCCAGCAGCCCCCTCGGACTAGCGGGGGGAGGAGGTACGCAGTATTTT	CASSPLGLAGGGGTQYF
TRBV18	NA	once	TRBJ1-4	TGTGCCAGCTCCCGGGGAGGGCAGCCTAATGAAAAACTGTTTTTT	CASSRGGQPNEKLFF
TRBV9	NA	NA	TRBJ1-5	TGTGCCAGCAGACCTCCTTTACAGGGTCACCAGCCCCAGCATTTT	CASRPPLQGHQPQHF
TRBV7-2	TRBD2	NA	TRBJ2-3	TGTGCCAGCAGCCCAGGACTAGCGGGGGGGCGGGGGAGCACAGATACGCAGTATTTT	CASSPGLAGGRGSTDTQYF
TRBV18	NA	NA	TRBJ1-5	TGTGCCAGCTCACCAAGGGAGGGCCGGGAGCCCCAGCATTTT	CASSPREGREPQHF
TRBV12-3/TRBV12-4	NA	NA	TRBJ1-1	TGTGCCAGCAGTTTAGGGGACTCGTTTGAAGCTTTCTTT	CASSLGDSFEAFF